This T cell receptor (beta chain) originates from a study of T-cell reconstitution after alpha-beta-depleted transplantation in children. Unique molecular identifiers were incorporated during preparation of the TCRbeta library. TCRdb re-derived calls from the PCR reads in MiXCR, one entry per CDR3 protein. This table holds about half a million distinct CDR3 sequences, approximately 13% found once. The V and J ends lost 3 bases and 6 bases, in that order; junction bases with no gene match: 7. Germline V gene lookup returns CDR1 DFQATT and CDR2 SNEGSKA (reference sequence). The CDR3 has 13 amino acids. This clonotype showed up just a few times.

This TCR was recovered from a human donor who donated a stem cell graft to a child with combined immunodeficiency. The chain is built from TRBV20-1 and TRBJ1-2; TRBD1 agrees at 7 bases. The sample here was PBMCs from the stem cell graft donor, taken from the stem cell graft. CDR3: CSASLNRGNGYTF. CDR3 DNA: TGCAGTGCTAGCCTCAACAGGGGAAATGGCTACACCTTC.